This T cell receptor beta chain was found in a study of CD8 T cells in Susac syndrome. Random hexamers were used to reverse transcribe an amount of roughly 0.45 to 1 ug RNA. The immunoSEQ assay covered 54 Vbeta and 13 Jbeta segments for CDR3. TCRdb used MiXCR to reprocess the immunoSEQ multiplex PCR reads, holding one entry per CDR3 protein. The sample yields 90,000 to 150,000 distinct CDR3 sequences, about nine tenths seen once. The CDR3 spans 16 residues. V shed 5 bases and J shed 3 bases, with 18 bases lying between them. Negative isolation was used for CD8+ and CD4+ T cells and FACS enrichment for TEMRA cells.

Sequencing input: CD8+ T cells from PBMCs. The TCR originated in a human donor in good health. The genes are TRBV12-3 or TRBV12-4 and TRBJ2-3; D is perhaps TRBD1 or TRBD2 (6 bases each). The CDR3 nucleotides are TGTGCCAGCAGTAATCCCTACAGGGAGGCGACAGATACGCAGTATTTT. It codes for CASSNPYREATDTQYF.